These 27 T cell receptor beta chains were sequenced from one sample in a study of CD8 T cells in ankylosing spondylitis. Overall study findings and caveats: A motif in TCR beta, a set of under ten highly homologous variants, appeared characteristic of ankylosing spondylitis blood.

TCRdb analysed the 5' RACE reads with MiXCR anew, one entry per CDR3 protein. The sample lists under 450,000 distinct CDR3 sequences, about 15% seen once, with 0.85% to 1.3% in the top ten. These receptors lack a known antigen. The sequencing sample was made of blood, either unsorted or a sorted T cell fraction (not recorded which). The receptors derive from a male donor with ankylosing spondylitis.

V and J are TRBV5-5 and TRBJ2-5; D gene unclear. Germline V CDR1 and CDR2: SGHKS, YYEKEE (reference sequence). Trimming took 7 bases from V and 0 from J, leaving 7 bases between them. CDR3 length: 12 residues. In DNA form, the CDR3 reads TGTGCCAGCGACAAGAACCAAGAGACCCAGTACTTC. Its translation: CASDKNQETQYF. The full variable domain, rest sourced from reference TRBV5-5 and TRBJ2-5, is DAGVTQSPTHLIKTRGQQVTLRCSPISGHKSVSWYQQVLGQGPQFIFQYYEKEERGRGNFPDRFSARQFPNYSSELNVNALLLGDSALYLCASDKNQETQYFGPGTRLLVL.

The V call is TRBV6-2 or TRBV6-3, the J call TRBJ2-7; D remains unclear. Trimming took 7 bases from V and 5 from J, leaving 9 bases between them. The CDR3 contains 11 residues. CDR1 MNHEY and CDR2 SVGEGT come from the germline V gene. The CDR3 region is CASTTSHEQYF. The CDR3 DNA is TGTGCCAGCACGACGTCCCACGAGCAGTACTTC.

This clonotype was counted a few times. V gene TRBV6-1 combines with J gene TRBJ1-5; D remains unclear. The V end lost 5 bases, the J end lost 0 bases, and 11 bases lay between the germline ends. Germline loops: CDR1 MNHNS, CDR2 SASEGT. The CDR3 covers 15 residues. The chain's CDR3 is CASSTEGNSNQPQHF. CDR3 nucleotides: TGTGCCAGCAGTACAGAGGGAAATAGCAATCAGCCCCAGCATTTT.

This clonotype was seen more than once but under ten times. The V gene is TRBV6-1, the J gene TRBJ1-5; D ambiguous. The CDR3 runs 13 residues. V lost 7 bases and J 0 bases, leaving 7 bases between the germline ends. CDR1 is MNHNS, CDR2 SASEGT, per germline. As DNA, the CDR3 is TGTGCCAGCAACCTTTATAGCAATCAGCCCCAGCATTTT. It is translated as CASNLYSNQPQHF.

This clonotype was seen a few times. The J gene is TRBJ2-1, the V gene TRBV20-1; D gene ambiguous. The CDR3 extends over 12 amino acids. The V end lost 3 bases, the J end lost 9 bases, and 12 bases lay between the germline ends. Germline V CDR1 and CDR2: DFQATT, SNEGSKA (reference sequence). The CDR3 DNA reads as TGCAGTGCTAGTGACAAGATGGGTGAGCAGTTCTTC. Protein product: CSASDKMGEQFF.

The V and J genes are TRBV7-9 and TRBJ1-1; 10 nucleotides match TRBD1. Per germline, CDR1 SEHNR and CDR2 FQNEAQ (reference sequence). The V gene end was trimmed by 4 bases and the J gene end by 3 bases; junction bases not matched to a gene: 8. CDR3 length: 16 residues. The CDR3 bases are TGTGCCAGCAGCTCAAAGGGAGGGACAGGGGACACTGAAGCTTTCTTT. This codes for CASSSKGGTGDTEAFF.

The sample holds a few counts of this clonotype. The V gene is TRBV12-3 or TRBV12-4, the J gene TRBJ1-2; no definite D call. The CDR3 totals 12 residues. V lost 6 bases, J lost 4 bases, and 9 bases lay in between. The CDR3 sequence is CASRVGRYGYTF. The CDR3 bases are TGTGCCAGCAGGGTCGGGCGCTATGGCTACACCTTC.

The chain's CDR3 is CSAPTGPAGAPREQYF. The CDR3 DNA follows: TGCAGTGCTCCGACCGGGCCCGCGGGGGCTCCTAGAGAGCAGTACTTC. The rearrangement links TRBV20-1 to TRBJ2-7; TRBD2 might be the D (7 bases). CDR3 length: 16 amino acids. V dropped 5 bases and J dropped 7 bases, with 27 bases sitting between them. Germline V gene lookup returns CDR1 DFQATT and CDR2 SNEGSKA (reference sequence).

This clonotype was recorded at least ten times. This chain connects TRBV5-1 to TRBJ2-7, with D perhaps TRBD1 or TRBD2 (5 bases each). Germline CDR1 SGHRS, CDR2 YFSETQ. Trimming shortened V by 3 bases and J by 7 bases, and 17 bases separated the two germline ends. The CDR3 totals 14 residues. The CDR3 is CASSWGTASGEQYF. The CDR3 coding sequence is TGCGCCAGCAGCTGGGGGACGGCCTCTGGAGAGCAGTACTTC.

CDR3 sequence reads: CASSLGSLSGYTF. The CDR3 nucleotides read TGTGCCAGCAGCTTGGGCAGCCTGAGTGGCTACACCTTC. The genes are TRBV7-6 and TRBJ1-2; D is unclear. The CDR3 contains 13 residues. Trimming took off 3 bases at V and 7 bases at J, with 12 bases between the two ends. Per the germline V gene, CDR1 is SGHVS and CDR2 is FNYEAQ.

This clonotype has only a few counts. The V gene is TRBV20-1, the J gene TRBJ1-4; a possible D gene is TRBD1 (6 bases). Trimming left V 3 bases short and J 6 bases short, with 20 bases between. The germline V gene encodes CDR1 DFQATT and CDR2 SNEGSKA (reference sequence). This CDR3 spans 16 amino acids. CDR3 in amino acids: CSARESRGLGDEKLFF. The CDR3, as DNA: TGCAGTGCTAGGGAATCACGGGGGCTCGGGGATGAAAAACTGTTTTTT.

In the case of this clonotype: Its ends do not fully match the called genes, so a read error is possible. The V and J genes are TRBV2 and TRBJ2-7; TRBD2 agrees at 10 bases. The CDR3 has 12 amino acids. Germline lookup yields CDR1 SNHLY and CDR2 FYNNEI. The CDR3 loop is CASTPEGLAPHF. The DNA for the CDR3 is TGTGCCAGCACCCCGGAGGGACTAGCGCCCCACTTC.

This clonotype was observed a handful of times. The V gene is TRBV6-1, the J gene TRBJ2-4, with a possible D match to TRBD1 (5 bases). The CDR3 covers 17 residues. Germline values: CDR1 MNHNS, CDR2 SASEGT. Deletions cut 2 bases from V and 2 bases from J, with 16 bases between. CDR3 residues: CASSEWLGVDSKNIQYF. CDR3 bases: TGTGCCAGCAGTGAATGGTTAGGGGTCGATTCCAAAAACATTCAGTACTTC.

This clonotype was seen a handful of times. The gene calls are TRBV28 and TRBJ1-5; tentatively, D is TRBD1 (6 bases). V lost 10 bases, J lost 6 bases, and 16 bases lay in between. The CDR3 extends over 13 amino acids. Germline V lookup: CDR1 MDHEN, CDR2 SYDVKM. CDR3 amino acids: CATNMGAGQPQHF. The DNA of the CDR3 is TGTGCCACCAACATGGGGGCGGGTCAGCCCCAGCATTTT.

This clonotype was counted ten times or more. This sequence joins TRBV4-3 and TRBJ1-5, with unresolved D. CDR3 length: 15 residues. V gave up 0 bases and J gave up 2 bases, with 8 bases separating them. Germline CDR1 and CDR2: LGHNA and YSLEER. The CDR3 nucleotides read TGCGCCAGCAGCCAAGATAGGGCAGGCAATCAGCCCCAGCATTTT. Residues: CASSQDRAGNQPQHF.

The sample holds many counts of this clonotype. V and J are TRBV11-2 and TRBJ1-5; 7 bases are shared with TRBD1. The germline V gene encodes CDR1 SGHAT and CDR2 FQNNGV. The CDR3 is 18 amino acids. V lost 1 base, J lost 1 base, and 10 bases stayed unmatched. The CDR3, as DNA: TGTGCCAGCAGCTTAGGTCAAGGGGAGGGGGCGAGCAATCAGCCCCAGCATTTT. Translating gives CASSLGQGEGASNQPQHF.

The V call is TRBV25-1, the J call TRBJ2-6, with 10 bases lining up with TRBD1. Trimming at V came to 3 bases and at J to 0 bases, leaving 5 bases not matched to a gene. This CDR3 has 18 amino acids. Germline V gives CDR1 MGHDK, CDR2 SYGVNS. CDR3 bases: TGTGCCAGCAGTGACCGACAGGGGGCTAGCTCTGGGGCCAACGTCCTGACTTTC. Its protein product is CASSDRQGASSGANVLTF.

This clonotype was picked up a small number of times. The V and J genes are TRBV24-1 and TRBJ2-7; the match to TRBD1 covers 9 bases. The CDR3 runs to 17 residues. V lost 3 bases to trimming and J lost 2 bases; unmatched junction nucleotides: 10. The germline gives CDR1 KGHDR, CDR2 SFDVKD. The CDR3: CATSDPTPGQGTYEQYF. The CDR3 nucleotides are TGTGCCACCAGTGATCCTACCCCGGGACAGGGTACCTACGAGCAGTACTTC.

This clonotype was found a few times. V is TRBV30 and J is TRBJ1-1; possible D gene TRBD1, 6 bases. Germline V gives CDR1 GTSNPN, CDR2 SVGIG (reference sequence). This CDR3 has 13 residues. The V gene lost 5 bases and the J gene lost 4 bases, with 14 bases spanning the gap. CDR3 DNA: TGTGCCTGGGAAGACAGGCTGGGCACTGAAGCTTTCTTT. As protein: CAWEDRLGTEAFF.

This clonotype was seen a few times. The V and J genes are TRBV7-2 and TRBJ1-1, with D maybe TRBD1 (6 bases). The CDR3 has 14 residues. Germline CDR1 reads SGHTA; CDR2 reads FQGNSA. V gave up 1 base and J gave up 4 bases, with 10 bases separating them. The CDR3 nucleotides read TGTGCCAGCAGCTTAGAGGGGGGCCTCACTGAAGCTTTCTTT. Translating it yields CASSLEGGLTEAFF.

The CDR3 region has the DNA TGTGCCACCAGTGATTTGCGGGGCACAGATACGCAGTATTTT. It encodes CATSDLRGTDTQYF. This chain connects TRBV24-1 to TRBJ2-3; no firm D call. Per germline, CDR1 KGHDR and CDR2 SFDVKD. V was trimmed by 0 bases and J by 1 base, leaving 4 bases between them. The CDR3 has 14 amino acids.

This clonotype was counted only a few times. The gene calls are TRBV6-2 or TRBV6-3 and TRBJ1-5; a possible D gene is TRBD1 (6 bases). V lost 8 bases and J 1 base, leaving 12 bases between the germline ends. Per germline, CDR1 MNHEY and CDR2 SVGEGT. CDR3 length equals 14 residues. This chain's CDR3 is CASLPQGSNQPQHF. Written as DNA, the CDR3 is TGTGCCAGCCTGCCCCAGGGGAGCAATCAGCCCCAGCATTTT.

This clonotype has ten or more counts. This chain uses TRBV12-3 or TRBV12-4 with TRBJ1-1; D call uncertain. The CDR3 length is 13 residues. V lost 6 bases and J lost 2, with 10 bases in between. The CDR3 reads CASRITANTEAFF. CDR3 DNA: TGTGCCAGCAGAATCACAGCTAACACTGAAGCTTTCTTT.

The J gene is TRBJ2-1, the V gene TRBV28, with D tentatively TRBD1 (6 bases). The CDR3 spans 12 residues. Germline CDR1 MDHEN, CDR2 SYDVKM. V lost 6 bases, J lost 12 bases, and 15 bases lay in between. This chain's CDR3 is CASRSQGSWQFF. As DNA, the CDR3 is TGTGCCAGCAGGTCACAGGGAAGCTGGCAGTTCTTC.

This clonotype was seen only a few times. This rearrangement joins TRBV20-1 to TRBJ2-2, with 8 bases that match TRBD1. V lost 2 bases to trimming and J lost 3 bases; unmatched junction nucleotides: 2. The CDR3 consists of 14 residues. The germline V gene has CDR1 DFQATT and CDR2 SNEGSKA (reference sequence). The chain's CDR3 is CSARRTGYTGELFF. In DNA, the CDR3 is TGCAGTGCTAGAAGGACAGGGTACACCGGGGAGCTGTTTTTT.

The CDR3 loop reads CASSEGQGAEAFF. In nucleotides, the CDR3 is TGCGCCAGCAGCGAAGGACAGGGGGCAGAAGCTTTCTTT. The chain has TRBV5-1 and TRBJ1-1, with 11 bases aligning to TRBD1. V shed 4 bases and J 8 bases; nucleotides not matched to a gene: 4. The CDR3 is made up of 13 amino acids. The V gene's germline CDR1 is SGHRS and CDR2 YFSETQ.

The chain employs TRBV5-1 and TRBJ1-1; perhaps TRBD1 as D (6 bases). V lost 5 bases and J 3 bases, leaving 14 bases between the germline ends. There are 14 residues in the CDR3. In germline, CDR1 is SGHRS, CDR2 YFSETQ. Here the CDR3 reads CASSPRGIYTEAFF. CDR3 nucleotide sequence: TGCGCCAGCAGTCCCAGGGGAATCTACACTGAAGCTTTCTTT.